One and the same sample provided the 9 T cell receptor beta chains below, sequenced in a study of blood T cell repertoires in COVID-19. Libraries were prepared by immunoSEQ multiplex PCR; TCRdb keeps only in-frame clonotypes and omits some of them. The table shows tens of thousands of clones, with 81% occurring only once. Material for sequencing was peripheral blood. The receptors were gathered from a man at least 80 years old with active or convalescent COVID-19.

V is TRBV7-9 and J is TRBJ1-2; TRBD1 agrees at 11 bases. The CDR3 has 15 residues. The germline V gene encodes CDR1 SEHNR and CDR2 FQNEAQ (reference sequence). V was pared by 3 bases and J by 6 bases, with 6 bases of the junction left unmatched. DNA for the CDR3: TGTGCCAGCAGCTTGGGACAGGGGGAAAAGGATGGCTACACCTTC. This sequence encodes CASSLGQGEKDGYTF.

The gene calls are TRBV3-1 (or the pseudogene TRBV3-2) and TRBJ1-4; no firm D call. CDR1 LGHDT and CDR2 YNNKEL come from the germline V gene (reference sequence). V lost 6 bases and J lost 4, with 15 bases in between. The CDR3 is made up of 15 amino acids. The CDR3 loop reads CASSRGWYSNEKLFF. The DNA for the CDR3 is TGTGCCAGCAGTCGAGGGTGGTATAGTAATGAAAAACTGTTTTTT.

The rearrangement links TRBV4-3 to TRBJ1-4; 8 bases agree with TRBD1. Germline trimming cut 1 base from V and 4 bases from J; bases unmatched to any gene: 2. Germline CDR1 reads LGHNA; CDR2 reads YSLEER. This CDR3 comprises 15 residues. DNA for the CDR3: TGCGCCAGCAGCCAAGGGACAGGGCATAATGAAAAACTGTTTTTT. This sequence encodes CASSQGTGHNEKLFF.

The V gene is TRBV7-6, the J gene TRBJ1-1; D may be TRBD1 (5 bases). Trimming pared 7 bases from V and 1 base from J, leaving 13 bases between. The length of the CDR3 is 14 residues. The germline gives CDR1 SGHVS, CDR2 FNYEAQ. The CDR3 DNA reads as TGTGCCAGCACCCTTAGTAGGGGGAACACTGAAGCTTTCTTT. Its translation: CASTLSRGNTEAFF.

This rearrangement joins TRBV9 to TRBJ2-1; D possibly corresponds to TRBD2 (6 bases). The length of the CDR3 is 16 residues. Germline V lookup: CDR1 SGDLS, CDR2 YYNGEE. V was clipped by 5 bases and J by 5 bases, with 20 bases between them. The DNA for the CDR3 is TGTGCCAGCAGTGCCCTCTTCTCTAGCGTCCACAATGAGCAGTTCTTC. Amino acids: CASSALFSSVHNEQFF.

The chain has TRBV5-4 and TRBJ2-5, with TRBD2 as a possible D gene (5 bases). The V gene lost 0 bases and the J gene lost 4 bases, with 7 bases spanning the gap. Germline V gene data show CDR1 as SGHNT and CDR2 as YYREEE (reference sequence). This CDR3 spans 13 amino acids. The CDR3 nucleotides are TGTGCCAGCAGCTTGGGAGGAGGAGAGACCCAGTACTTC. This gives the protein CASSLGGGETQYF.

This clone appeared once. V usage is TRBV4-2 and J usage is TRBJ1-3; no firm D call. This CDR3 comprises 16 residues. Germline CDR1 LGHNA, CDR2 YNFKEQ. With 1 base removed from V and 0 bases from J, the gap between germline ends came to 10 bases. Here the CDR3 DNA reads TGTGCCAGCAGCCAAGGATACGGTCTCTCTGGAAACACCATATATTTT. Protein product: CASSQGYGLSGNTIYF.

V and J are TRBV10-3 and TRBJ1-2, with 8 positions matching TRBD1. Germline values: CDR1 ENHRY, CDR2 SYGVKD. Trimming took 2 bases from V and 4 from J; bases not matched to a gene: 3. The CDR3 is 14 residues long. CDR3 amino acids: CAISERGQVYGYTF. The CDR3 DNA sequence: TGTGCCATCAGTGAGCGGGGACAGGTCTATGGCTACACCTTC.

The rearrangement joins TRBV5-1 to TRBJ1-1, with 9 positions matching TRBD1. The CDR3 sequence is 16 residues long. The trim removed 0 bases at V and 6 bases at J, leaving 9 bases unmatched. The V gene's germline CDR1 is SGHRS and CDR2 YFSETQ. The chain's CDR3 is CASSLDPGQGVAEAFF. The CDR3 DNA follows: TGCGCCAGCAGCTTGGATCCGGGACAGGGTGTAGCTGAAGCTTTCTTT.